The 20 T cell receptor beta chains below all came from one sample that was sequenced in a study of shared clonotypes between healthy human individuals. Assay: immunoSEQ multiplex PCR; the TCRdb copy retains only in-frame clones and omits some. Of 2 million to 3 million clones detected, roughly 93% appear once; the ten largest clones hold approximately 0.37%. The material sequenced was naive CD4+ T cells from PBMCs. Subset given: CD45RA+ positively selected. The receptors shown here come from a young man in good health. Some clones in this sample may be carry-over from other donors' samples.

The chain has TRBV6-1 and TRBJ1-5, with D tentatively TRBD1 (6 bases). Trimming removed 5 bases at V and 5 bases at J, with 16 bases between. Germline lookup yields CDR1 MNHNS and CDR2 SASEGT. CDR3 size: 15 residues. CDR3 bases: TGTGCCAGCAGTCTTTCCGGGACAAATCATCAGCCCCAGCATTTT. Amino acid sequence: CASSLSGTNHQPQHF.

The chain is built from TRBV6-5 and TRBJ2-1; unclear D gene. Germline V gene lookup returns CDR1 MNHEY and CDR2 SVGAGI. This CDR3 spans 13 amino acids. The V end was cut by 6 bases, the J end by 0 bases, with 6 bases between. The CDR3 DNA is TGTGCCAGCAGGATGCGCTCCTACAATGAGCAGTTCTTC. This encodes CASRMRSYNEQFF.

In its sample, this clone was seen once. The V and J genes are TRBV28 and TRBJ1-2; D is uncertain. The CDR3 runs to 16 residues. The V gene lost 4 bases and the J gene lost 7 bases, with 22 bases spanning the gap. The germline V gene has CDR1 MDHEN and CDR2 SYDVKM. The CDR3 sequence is CASSSSSSPRTGGYTF. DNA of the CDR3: TGTGCCAGCAGTTCAAGCTCATCACCCCGGACGGGTGGCTACACCTTC.

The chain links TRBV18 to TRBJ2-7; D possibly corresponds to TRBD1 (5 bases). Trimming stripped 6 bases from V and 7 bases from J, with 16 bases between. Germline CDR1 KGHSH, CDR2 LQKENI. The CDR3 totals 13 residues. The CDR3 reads CASSAEMGQEQYF. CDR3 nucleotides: TGTGCCAGCTCGGCAGAGATGGGGCAGGAGCAGTACTTC.

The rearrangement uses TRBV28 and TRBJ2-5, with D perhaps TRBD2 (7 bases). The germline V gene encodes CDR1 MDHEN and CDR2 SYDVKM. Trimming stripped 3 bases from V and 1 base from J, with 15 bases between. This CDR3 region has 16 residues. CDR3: CASSLGVGGGQETQYF. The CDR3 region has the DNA TGTGCCAGCAGTTTGGGGGTGGGAGGGGGCCAAGAGACCCAGTACTTC.

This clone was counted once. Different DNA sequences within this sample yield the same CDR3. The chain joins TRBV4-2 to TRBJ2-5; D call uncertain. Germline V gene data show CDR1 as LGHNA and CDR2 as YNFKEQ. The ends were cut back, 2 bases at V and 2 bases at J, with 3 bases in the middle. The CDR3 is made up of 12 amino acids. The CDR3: CASSQPQETQYF. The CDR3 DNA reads TGTGCCAGCAGCCAACCTCAAGAGACCCAGTACTTC.

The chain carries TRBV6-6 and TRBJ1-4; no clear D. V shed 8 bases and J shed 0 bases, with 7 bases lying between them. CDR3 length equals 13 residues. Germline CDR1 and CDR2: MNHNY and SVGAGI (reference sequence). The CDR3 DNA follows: TGTGCCAGCGGAACAGCAACTAATGAAAAACTGTTTTTT. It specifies CASGTATNEKLFF.

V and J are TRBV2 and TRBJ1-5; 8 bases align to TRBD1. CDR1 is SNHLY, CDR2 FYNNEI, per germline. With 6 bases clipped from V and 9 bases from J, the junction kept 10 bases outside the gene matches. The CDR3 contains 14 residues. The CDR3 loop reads CASRGQVSGLPQHF. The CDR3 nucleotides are TGTGCCAGCAGGGGACAGGTGAGCGGGTTGCCCCAGCATTTT.

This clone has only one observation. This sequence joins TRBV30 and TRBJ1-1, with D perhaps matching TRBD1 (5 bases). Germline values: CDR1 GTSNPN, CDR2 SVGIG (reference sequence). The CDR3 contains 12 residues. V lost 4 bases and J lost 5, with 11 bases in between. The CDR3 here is CAWITGRTEAFF. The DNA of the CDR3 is TGTGCCTGGATCACGGGGCGTACTGAAGCTTTCTTT.

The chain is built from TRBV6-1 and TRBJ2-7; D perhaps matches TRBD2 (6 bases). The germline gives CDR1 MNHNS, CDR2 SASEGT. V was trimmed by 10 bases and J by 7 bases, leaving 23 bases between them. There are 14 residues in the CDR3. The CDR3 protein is CANPETPRRGEQYF. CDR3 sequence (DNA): TGTGCCAACCCGGAGACACCCCGGAGGGGAGAGCAGTACTTC.

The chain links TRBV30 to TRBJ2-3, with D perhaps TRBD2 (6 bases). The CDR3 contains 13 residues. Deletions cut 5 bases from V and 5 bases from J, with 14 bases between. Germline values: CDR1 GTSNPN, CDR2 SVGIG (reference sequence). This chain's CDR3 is CAWGRMGGDTQYF. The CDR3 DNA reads TGTGCCTGGGGGAGGATGGGTGGAGATACGCAGTATTTT. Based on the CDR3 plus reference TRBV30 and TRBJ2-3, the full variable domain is SQTIHQWPATLVQPVGSPLSLECTVEGTSNPNLYWYRQAAGRGLQLLFYSVGIGQISSEVPQNLSASRPQDRQFILSSKKLLLSDSGFYLCAWGRMGGDTQYFGPGTRLTVL.

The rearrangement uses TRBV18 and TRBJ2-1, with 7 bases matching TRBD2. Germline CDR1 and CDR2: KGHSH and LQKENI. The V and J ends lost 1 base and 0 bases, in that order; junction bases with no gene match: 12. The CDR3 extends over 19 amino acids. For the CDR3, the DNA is TGTGCCAGCTCACCACGACTTGGCGGGGGATCTAGCTCCTACAATGAGCAGTTCTTC. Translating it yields CASSPRLGGGSSSYNEQFF.

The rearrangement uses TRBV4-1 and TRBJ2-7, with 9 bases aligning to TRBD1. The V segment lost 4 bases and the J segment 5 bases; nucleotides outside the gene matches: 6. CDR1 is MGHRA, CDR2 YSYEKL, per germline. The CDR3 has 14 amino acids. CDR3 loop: CASSPGQGTHEQYF. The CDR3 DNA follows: TGCGCCAGCAGCCCAGGACAGGGGACCCACGAGCAGTACTTC.

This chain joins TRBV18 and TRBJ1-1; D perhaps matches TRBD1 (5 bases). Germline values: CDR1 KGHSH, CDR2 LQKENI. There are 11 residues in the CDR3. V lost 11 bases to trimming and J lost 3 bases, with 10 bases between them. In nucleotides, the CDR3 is TGTGCCGGCGGGGGGGACACTGAAGCTTTCTTT. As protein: CAGGGDTEAFF.

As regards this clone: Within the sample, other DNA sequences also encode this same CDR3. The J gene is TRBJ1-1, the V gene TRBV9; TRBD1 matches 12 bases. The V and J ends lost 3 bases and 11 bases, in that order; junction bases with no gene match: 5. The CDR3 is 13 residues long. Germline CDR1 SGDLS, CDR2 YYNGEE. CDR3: CASSAGQGARAFF. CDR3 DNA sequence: TGTGCCAGCAGCGCGGGACAGGGGGCTAGGGCTTTCTTT.

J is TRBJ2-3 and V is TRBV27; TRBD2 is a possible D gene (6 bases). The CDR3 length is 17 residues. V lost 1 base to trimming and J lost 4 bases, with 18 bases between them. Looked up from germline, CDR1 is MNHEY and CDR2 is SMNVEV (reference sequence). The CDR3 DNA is TGTGCCAGCAGTTTATGGGACTCCCCCTTTTCGGCAGATACGCAGTATTTT. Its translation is CASSLWDSPFSADTQYF.

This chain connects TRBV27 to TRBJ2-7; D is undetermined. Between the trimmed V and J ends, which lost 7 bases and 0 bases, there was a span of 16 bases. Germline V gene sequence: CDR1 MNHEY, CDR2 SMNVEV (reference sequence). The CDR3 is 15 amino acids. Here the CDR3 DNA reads TGTGCCAGCACCAGACTTGGCGGCCCCTCCTACGAGCAGTACTTC. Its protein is CASTRLGGPSYEQYF.

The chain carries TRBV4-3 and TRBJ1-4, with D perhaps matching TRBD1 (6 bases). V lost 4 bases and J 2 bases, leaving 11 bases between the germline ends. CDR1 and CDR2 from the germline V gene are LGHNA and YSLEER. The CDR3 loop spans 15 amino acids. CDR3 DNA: TGCGCCAGCAGCCGGAACAGGGTGACTAATGAAAAACTGTTTTTT. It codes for CASSRNRVTNEKLFF.

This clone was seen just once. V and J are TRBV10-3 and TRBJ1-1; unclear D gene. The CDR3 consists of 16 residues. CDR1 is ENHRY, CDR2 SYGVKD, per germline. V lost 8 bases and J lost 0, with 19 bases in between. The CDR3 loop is CAIGWESGHMNTEAFF. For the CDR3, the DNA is TGTGCCATCGGATGGGAATCCGGGCATATGAACACTGAAGCTTTCTTT.

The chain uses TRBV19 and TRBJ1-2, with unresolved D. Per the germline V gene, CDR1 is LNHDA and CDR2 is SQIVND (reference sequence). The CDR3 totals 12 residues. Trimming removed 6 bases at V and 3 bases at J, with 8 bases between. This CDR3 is CASSGPYYGYTF. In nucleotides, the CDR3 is TGTGCCAGTAGCGGGCCCTACTATGGCTACACCTTC.